A single sample gave rise to the 29 T cell receptor beta chains below, sequenced in a study of blood T cell repertoires in COVID-19. Produced via immunoSEQ multiplex PCR; TCRdb's table is partial and in-frame only. This sample has around 300,000 clones, with 88% found just once. Sequencing used peripheral blood. Receptors were obtained from a woman between 50 and 59 years old with active or convalescent COVID-19.

The CDR3 region is CASSLAAYNSPLHF. In nucleotides, the CDR3 is TGTGCCAGCAGCTTGGCGGCCTATAATTCACCCCTCCACTTT. This rearrangement joins TRBV5-4 to TRBJ1-6; no definite D call. Trimming took off 0 bases at V and 2 bases at J, with 3 bases between the two ends. The CDR3 contains 14 residues. Germline-derived CDR1 and CDR2 are SGHNT and YYREEE (reference sequence).

This clone was picked up a small number of times. This sequence joins TRBV7-2 and TRBJ2-1; TRBD2 matches 8 bases. The CDR3 has 15 residues. The V segment lost 5 bases and the J segment 4 bases; nucleotides outside the gene matches: 7. Germline V gene sequence: CDR1 SGHTA, CDR2 FQGNSA. This chain's CDR3 is CASSTGTRAYNEQFF. The CDR3, as DNA: TGTGCCAGCAGCACGGGGACTAGGGCTTACAATGAGCAGTTCTTC.

This chain joins TRBV14 and TRBJ1-3; no clear D gene. The CDR3 totals 14 residues. Trimming cost V 0 bases and J 3 bases, with 6 bases left between them. The germline V gene encodes CDR1 SGHDN and CDR2 FVKESK. The CDR3 region is CASSQDLYGNTIYF. In DNA form, the CDR3 reads TGTGCCAGCAGCCAAGACCTTTATGGAAACACCATATATTTT.

The chain joins TRBV30 to TRBJ2-3; a weak D match, TRBD1 (5 bases). The CDR3 has 14 residues. Looked up from germline, CDR1 is GTSNPN and CDR2 is SVGIG (reference sequence). The germline V and J ends were trimmed by 3 bases and 4 bases, with 14 bases remaining between them. The CDR3 loop reads CAWRRAGQADTQYF. Here the CDR3 DNA reads TGTGCCTGGAGAAGGGCAGGGCAAGCAGATACGCAGTATTTT.

This clone was recorded only once. The V call is TRBV18, the J call TRBJ1-2; D not certain. The V gene lost 6 bases and the J gene lost 3 bases, with 11 bases spanning the gap. This CDR3 region has 13 residues. Germline assignment: CDR1 KGHSH and CDR2 LQKENI. The CDR3 region is CASSPSPDYGYTF. In DNA form, the CDR3 reads TGTGCCAGCTCGCCCTCCCCGGACTATGGCTACACCTTC. Based on the CDR3 plus reference TRBV18 and TRBJ1-2, the full variable domain is NAGVMQNPRHLVRRRGQEARLRCSPMKGHSHVYWYRQLPEEGLKFMVYLQKENIIDESGMPKERFSAEFPKEGPSILRIQQVVRGDSAAYFCASSPSPDYGYTFGSGTRLTVV.

The CDR3 nucleotides are TGCGCCAGCAGCTTGGGGACAGGGAATTCACCCCTCCACTTT. Protein sequence: CASSLGTGNSPLHF. The V gene is TRBV5-1, the J gene TRBJ1-6; 8 bases align to TRBD1. The germline CDR1 and CDR2 sequences are SGHRS and YFSETQ. The ends lost 0 bases at V and 7 bases at J; junction bases unmatched: 0. The CDR3 has 14 residues.

This clone was recorded at least ten times. V is TRBV6-5 and J is TRBJ1-2; D is uncertain. The CDR3 loop spans 14 amino acids. The V end was cut by 0 bases, the J end by 6 bases, with 11 bases between. Germline V gives CDR1 MNHEY, CDR2 SVGAGI. The CDR3: CASSYSPTGDGYTF. The DNA for the CDR3 is TGTGCCAGCAGTTACTCACCGACCGGGGATGGCTACACCTTC.

V usage is TRBV18 and J usage is TRBJ1-3; 7 nucleotides line up with TRBD1. Trimming cost V 5 bases and J 4 bases; bases outside gene matches: 2. This CDR3 region has 13 residues. The V gene's germline CDR1 is KGHSH and CDR2 LQKENI. CDR3 in amino acids: CASSTGEGNTIYF. CDR3 DNA: TGTGCCAGCTCAACAGGGGAAGGAAACACCATATATTTT. Filled out from reference TRBV18 and TRBJ1-3, the complete variable domain reads NAGVMQNPRHLVRRRGQEARLRCSPMKGHSHVYWYRQLPEEGLKFMVYLQKENIIDESGMPKERFSAEFPKEGPSILRIQQVVRGDSAAYFCASSTGEGNTIYFGEGSWLTVV.

V usage is TRBV6-5 and J usage is TRBJ1-1; D perhaps matches TRBD1 (5 bases). This CDR3 is 11 amino acids long. Germline CDR1 MNHEY, CDR2 SVGAGI. V lost 6 bases and J 3 bases, leaving 5 bases between the germline ends. The CDR3, as DNA: TGTGCCAGCAGAGGGGACACTGAAGCTTTCTTT. Its translation: CASRGDTEAFF.

This clone turned up a few times. The genes are TRBV6-5 and TRBJ2-1; no firm D call. The CDR3 contains 15 residues. CDR1 MNHEY and CDR2 SVGAGI come from the germline V gene. Trimming removed 6 bases at V and 0 bases at J, with 12 bases between. CDR3 loop: CASSQTRSSYNEQFF. The CDR3 DNA sequence: TGTGCCAGCAGCCAAACTCGAAGCTCCTACAATGAGCAGTTCTTC.

The table lists this clone with a few counts. The rearrangement uses TRBV5-4 and TRBJ2-5; TRBD2 matches 13 bases. This CDR3 comprises 16 residues. Per germline, CDR1 SGHNT and CDR2 YYREEE (reference sequence). The ends lost 3 bases at V and 3 bases at J; junction bases unmatched: 5. The chain's CDR3 is CASSSFGLAGEETQYF. The CDR3 nucleotides read TGTGCCAGCAGCTCATTCGGACTAGCGGGGGAAGAGACCCAGTACTTC.

The chain couples TRBV4-3 to TRBJ1-1; no reliable D call. The germline gives CDR1 LGHNA, CDR2 YSLEER. The CDR3 spans 14 residues. Trimming pared 4 bases from V and 1 base from J, leaving 10 bases between. In nucleotides, the CDR3 is TGCGCCAGCAGCCCCTGGGAGGGGAACACTGAAGCTTTCTTT. Amino acid sequence: CASSPWEGNTEAFF.

V gene TRBV18 combines with J gene TRBJ1-6, with D possibly matching TRBD1 (5 bases). Germline CDR1 and CDR2: KGHSH and LQKENI. This CDR3 region has 14 residues. The V and J ends lost 3 bases and 8 bases respectively, with 11 bases between them. CDR3 DNA sequence: TGTGCCAGCTCACCCGGGGGGATGGATTCACCCCTCCACTTT. It specifies CASSPGGMDSPLHF.

This chain joins TRBV5-1 and TRBJ1-2; 8 bases fit TRBD1. The length of the CDR3 is 13 residues. V lost 7 bases, J lost 8 bases, and 10 bases stayed unmatched. Germline V gives CDR1 SGHRS, CDR2 YFSETQ. The chain's CDR3 is CASAQDRARGYTF. CDR3 nucleotide sequence: TGCGCCAGCGCCCAGGACAGGGCGCGCGGCTACACCTTC.

This clone occurred once. The chain is built from TRBV28 and TRBJ2-3; possibly TRBD2 for D (7 bases). Germline CDR1 is MDHEN and CDR2 is SYDVKM. The V end was cut by 7 bases, the J end by 2 bases, with 13 bases between. The CDR3 covers 14 residues. The CDR3: CASIRGAITDTQYF. CDR3 coding DNA: TGTGCCAGCATACGGGGGGCAATCACAGATACGCAGTATTTT. The full variable domain, with the rest looked up from reference TRBV28 and TRBJ2-3, is DVKVTQSSRYLVKRTGEKVFLECVQDMDHENMFWYRQDPGLGLRLIYFSYDVKMKEKGDIPEGYSVSREKKERFSLILESASTNQTSMYLCASIRGAITDTQYFGPGTRLTVL.

The V and J genes are TRBV27 and TRBJ2-5; D call uncertain. The germline V gene has CDR1 MNHEY and CDR2 SMNVEV (reference sequence). V gave up 5 bases and J gave up 1 base, with 11 bases separating them. The CDR3 consists of 14 residues. CDR3 in DNA: TGTGCCAGCAGTCCCACCGGGTTCCAAGAGACCCAGTACTTC. This codes for CASSPTGFQETQYF.

The chain employs TRBV24-1 and TRBJ2-2, with a possible D match to TRBD1 (6 bases). Germline values: CDR1 KGHDR, CDR2 SFDVKD. This CDR3 has 13 amino acids. The V and J ends lost 6 bases and 4 bases respectively, with 8 bases between them. The CDR3 bases are TGTGCCACCAGTTTACAGGGCACCGGGGAGCTGTTTTTT. This gives the protein CATSLQGTGELFF.

V and J are TRBV5-5 and TRBJ1-2; no clear D gene. V was trimmed by 3 bases and J by 8 bases, leaving 17 bases between them. This CDR3 is built from 14 residues. Germline V lookup: CDR1 SGHKS, CDR2 YYEKEE (reference sequence). CDR3 protein: CASSSTSRDGGYTF. CDR3 nucleotides: TGTGCCAGCAGCTCCACGTCCCGAGACGGGGGCTACACCTTC.

V gene TRBV9 combines with J gene TRBJ1-6, with a weak D call TRBD1 (6 bases). V was shortened by 3 bases and J by 2 bases, with 15 bases between the two germline ends. The germline CDR1 and CDR2 sequences are SGDLS and YYNGEE. This CDR3 has 17 residues. The CDR3 loop reads CASSADRIGTYNSPLHF. CDR3 in DNA: TGTGCCAGCAGCGCCGACAGGATCGGGACCTATAATTCACCCCTCCACTTT.

CDR3 coding DNA: TGTGCCAGCAGCGGAGGGACTAGCGGGGGACCCTACGAGCAGTACTTC. Protein sequence: CASSGGTSGGPYEQYF. The rearrangement links TRBV9 to TRBJ2-7; 14 bases are a match to TRBD2. Germline CDR1 is SGDLS and CDR2 is YYNGEE. The V and J ends lost 3 bases and 2 bases, in that order; junction bases with no gene match: 4. The CDR3 totals 16 residues.

A note on this clone: An end of the junction differs from the germline gene, which may be a read error. The chain combines TRBV7-7 with TRBJ2-3; TRBD1 might be the D (6 bases). The CDR3 loop spans 17 amino acids. Germline V gene sequence: CDR1 SSHAT, CDR2 FNYEAQ (reference sequence). The CDR3 sequence: CASSLTVTGPFTDTQYF. The CDR3 DNA reads as TGTGCTAGCAGCTTAACCGTGACAGGACCCTTCACAGATACGCAGTATTTT.

CDR3 in DNA: TGTGCCAGTAGTCGGGGTCGAACTGACTATGGCTACACCTTC. Its translation is CASSRGRTDYGYTF. The V gene is TRBV19, the J gene TRBJ1-2; D gene ambiguous. Trimming stripped 5 bases from V and 3 bases from J, with 13 bases between. This CDR3 contains 14 residues. CDR1 is LNHDA, CDR2 SQIVND, per germline (reference sequence).

The chain uses TRBV7-9 and TRBJ1-2; the match to TRBD1 covers 8 bases. The J segment lost 6 bases and the V segment lost 1 base, leaving 7 bases of the junction unmatched. This CDR3 is 15 amino acids long. Germline CDR1 and CDR2: SEHNR and FQNEAQ (reference sequence). The CDR3 protein is CASSLGQGAGNGYTF. DNA for the CDR3: TGTGCCAGCAGCTTAGGGCAGGGGGCCGGTAATGGCTACACCTTC.

Only one count was recorded for this clone. One junction end does not reproduce the germline sequence, and a read error may be involved. The genes are TRBV4-1 and TRBJ2-2; D perhaps matches TRBD1 (5 bases). CDR1 and CDR2 from the germline V gene are MGHRA and YSYEKL. This CDR3 has 15 residues. The CDR3 sequence is CASTQKGSNTGELFF. The CDR3 DNA reads as TGCGCCAGCACCCAAAAGGGGTCGAACACCGGGGAGCTGTTTTTT.

The CDR3 DNA reads TGTGCCAGCAGCAAGGGGGATCCGGGACAAAAGGAAGCTTTCTTT. This gives the protein CASSKGDPGQKEAFF. The rearrangement uses TRBV6-6 and TRBJ1-1; the D gene is possibly TRBD1 (6 bases). The CDR3 length is 15 residues. Between the trimmed V and J ends, which lost 6 bases and 8 bases, there was a span of 22 bases. The germline V gene has CDR1 MNHNY and CDR2 SVGAGI (reference sequence).

V gene TRBV11-2 combines with J gene TRBJ2-7; 9 bases are a match to TRBD2. This CDR3 has 18 amino acids. CDR1 is SGHAT and CDR2 is FQNNGV in the germline V gene. Trimming removed 1 base from V and 0 bases from J; junction bases left unmatched: 10. The CDR3 coding sequence is TGTGCCAGCAGCTTAGGGGCAGGGTTAGCGGGAGACTCCTACGAGCAGTACTTC. Protein product: CASSLGAGLAGDSYEQYF.

Details on this clone: The sample carries other DNA sequences with the same CDR3. The chain is built from TRBV11-2 and TRBJ1-2; perhaps TRBD1 as D (5 bases). CDR1 and CDR2 from the germline V gene are SGHAT and FQNNGV. The CDR3 runs 13 residues. V shed 4 bases and J shed 2 bases, with 8 bases lying between them. CDR3 nucleotides: TGTGCCAGCAGCTCAACAGGAAACTATGGCTACACCTTC. Protein product: CASSSTGNYGYTF.

CDR3 amino acids: CASSWGGEGEKLFF. Written as DNA, the CDR3 is TGCGCCAGCAGCTGGGGAGGGGAAGGGGAAAAACTGTTTTTT. This sequence joins TRBV5-1 and TRBJ1-4; D possibly corresponds to TRBD1 (5 bases). The V gene lost 3 bases and the J gene lost 8 bases, with 14 bases spanning the gap. This CDR3 has 14 amino acids. Germline V gene data show CDR1 as SGHRS and CDR2 as YFSETQ.

This clone showed up just once. The chain joins TRBV2 to TRBJ2-5; 12 positions agree with TRBD2. J gave up 4 bases and V 4 bases, and 13 bases lay outside the gene matches. Germline-derived CDR1 and CDR2 are SNHLY and FYNNEI. This CDR3 spans 18 amino acids. The CDR3 region is CASSGTGLAGTSLETQYF. The CDR3 DNA sequence: TGTGCCAGCAGTGGAACCGGACTAGCGGGGACCTCTCTAGAGACCCAGTACTTC.